The entry below describes one T cell receptor beta chain. This clone was counted a few times. The antigen this receptor binds is unknown. Qualities for individual bases were not recorded, and no much larger clone is one base off. The source of the sample is a study of blood T cell repertoires in COVID-19 (dated by TCRdb to 2019 to 2021). In terms of the full investigation: Samples from collaborators originated in the United States, Italy and Spain and spanned both the acute and convalescent phases of COVID-19. HLA class I and class II types, where available, came from metadata supplied by the sample provider rather than from assay-based typing. Samples were obtained from the ongoing ImmuneRACE study (first 160 participants) and from some 1,300 subjects provided by 6 global collaborators. The material from the prospective study consisted of cDNA or gDNA derived from T cells, B-cell-depleted T cells, or PBMCs. The repertoires were made available in a free public database intended to serve as a resource for research on the immune response to SARS-CoV-2. Subjects who had been exposed to COVID-19, were actively infected with it, or had recovered from it provided the deeply sampled blood TCRbeta repertoires that made up the dataset. A de-identified subject ID, COVID-19 status, age in years and sex were almost always included in the sample metadata.

What the research found in general, with its limitations: The quantity of clinical and demographic metadata differed by source and by participant and was supplied without curation.

Another Seattle source contributed samples from volunteer blood donors who had recovered from COVID-19. The collaborating institutions used their own protocols to collect whole blood in K2EDTA tubes. For TCRbeta analysis, collaborator samples were shipped as frozen whole blood, as isolated PBMCs, or as DNA extracted from either sample type. TCRbeta CDR3 regions were amplified from genomic DNA using the immunoSEQ Assay, a bias-controlled multiplex PCR. The study's processing was this. The number of nucleated cells in each sample was estimated from the amplification of reference gene primers within the assay. To quantify the absolute abundance of each unique TCRbeta CDR3 rearrangement, sequence reads were collapsed and filtered. Productive Simpson clonality was computed per sample as the square root of Simpson's diversity index over productive rearrangements. TCRdb mirrors the immuneACCESS table, restricted to in-frame sequences. Some clones are absent from its copies; in checked studies, under half trace to an unresolved V gene, and the reason for the others is unknown. That table is the source of V, J and clone size, and D and trimming were worked out from the DNA. Across this sample there are about 260,000 clones, with about 89% seen only once. Of the sample, around 1.5% falls within the top ten clones.

Unmatched junction bases come to 8, with V trimmed by 7 bases and J by 8 bases. There are 13 amino acids in the CDR3, from cysteine to phenylalanine inclusive. The only DNA kept is the CDR3, 39 bases in frame from the first base. The chain joins TRBV12-3 or TRBV12-4 to TRBJ1-2, with 9 bases matching TRBD1. The clonotype originates from a woman between 40 and 50 years old who had recovered from COVID-19. Sequencing was performed on peripheral blood. The CDR3 is CASTEGQGWGYTF. The base sequence is TGTGCCAGCACCGAGGGACAGGGCTGGGGCTACACCTTC.